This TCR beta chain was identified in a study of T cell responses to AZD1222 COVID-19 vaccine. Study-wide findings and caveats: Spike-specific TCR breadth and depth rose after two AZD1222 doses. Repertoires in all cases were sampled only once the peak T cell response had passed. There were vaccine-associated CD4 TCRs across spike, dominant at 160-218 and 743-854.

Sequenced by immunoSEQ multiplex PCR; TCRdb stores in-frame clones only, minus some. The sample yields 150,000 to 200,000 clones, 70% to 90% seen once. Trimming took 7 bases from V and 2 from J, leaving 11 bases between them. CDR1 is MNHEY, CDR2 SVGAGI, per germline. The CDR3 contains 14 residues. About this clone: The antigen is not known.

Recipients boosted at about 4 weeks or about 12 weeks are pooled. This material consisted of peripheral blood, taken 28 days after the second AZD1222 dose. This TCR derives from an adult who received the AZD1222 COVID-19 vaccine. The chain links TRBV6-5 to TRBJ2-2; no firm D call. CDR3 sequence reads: CASTVGRNTGELFF. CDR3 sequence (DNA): TGTGCCAGCACGGTCGGCAGAAACACCGGGGAGCTGTTTTTT.